This is a list of T cell receptor beta chains from one sample in a study of blood T cell repertoires in COVID-19. Assay: immunoSEQ multiplex PCR; the TCRdb copy retains only in-frame clones and omits some. This table has roughly 300,000 clones, about nine tenths appearing once. Sequencing was performed on PBMCs or T cells enriched from blood (not recorded which). These receptors were obtained from a man younger than 45 who had recovered from COVID-19. CDR3s include the opening cysteine and the closing phenylalanine or tryptophan. A D gene is named only where the DNA matches it firmly. Size is omitted from some rows. Given values are once, few, many or a class for expanded clones.

.,.,TRBV19,TRBJ2-7,TGTGCCAGTCAGCTTAGTGTTACAGGGCCCTACGAGCAGTACTTC,CASQLSVTGPYEQYF
.,.,TRBV10-2,TRBJ1-1,TGCGCCAGCAGTGATTATTCGGGGAACACTGAAGCTTTCTTT,CASSDYSGNTEAFF
.,.,TRBV5-4,TRBJ2-2,TGTGCCAGTAAAACGACAGAAGCGAACACCGGGGAGCTGTTTTTT,CASKTTEANTGELFF
TRBD1,.,TRBV19,TRBJ1-2,TGTGCCAGTAGTACCACAGGGGCCTACACCTTC,CASSTTGAYTF
TRBD1,.,TRBV2,TRBJ2-4,TGTGCCAGCAGTGGTGGGACAGACCCTAATCTAGCCAAAAACATTCAGTACTTC,CASSGGTDPNLAKNIQYF
.,.,TRBV27,TRBJ1-4,TGTGCCAGCAGTCACCGACAGAGGGAAAAACTGTTTTTT,CASSHRQREKLFF
TRBD2,.,TRBV28,TRBJ2-3,TGTGCCAGCAGTTTAGGGACTAGCGGGGGGGTTGATACGCAGTATTTT,CASSLGTSGGVDTQYF
.,.,TRBV7-9,TRBJ1-3,TGTGCCAGCAGCCGGGAGTGGGATGGAAACACCATATATTTT,CASSREWDGNTIYF
TRBD1,once,TRBV28,TRBJ1-1,TGTGCCAGCGGGACAGGGGTACGGAACACTGAAGCTTTCTTT,CASGTGVRNTEAFF
.,.,TRBV23-1,TRBJ2-1,TGCGCCAGCACCCTACAGGGGCGGGGCTCCTACAATGAGCAGTTCTTC,CASTLQGRGSYNEQFF
TRBD1,.,TRBV6-1,TRBJ1-5,TGTGCCAGCAGTGAAGCGTGGACAGGGTTGGTGAGGAGCAATCAGCCCCAGCATTTT,CASSEAWTGLVRSNQPQHF
TRBD1,.,TRBV4-2,TRBJ1-4,TGTGCCAGCAGCCAAGATGAACGGACAGGGTTGCATGAAAAACTGTTTTTT,CASSQDERTGLHEKLFF
TRBD1,.,TRBV4-1,TRBJ1-3,TGCGCCAGCAGCCAAGCCGGGACAGGGGGAAACACCATATATTTT,CASSQAGTGGNTIYF
.,once,TRBV6-5,TRBJ1-2,TGTGCCAGCAGCCTGGACCCAGCGGATGGCTACACCTTC,CASSLDPADGYTF
TRBD1,.,TRBV14,TRBJ1-2,TGTGCCAGCAGCCCCGGACAGGGGCGGCACAACTATGGCTACACCTTC,CASSPGQGRHNYGYTF
.,few,TRBV5-1,TRBJ1-2,TGCGCCAGCAGCGCGAACCTTGCTAACTATGGCTACACCTTC,CASSANLANYGYTF
TRBD1,.,TRBV4-1,TRBJ1-1,TGCGCCAGCAGGCAGGGGGCCATGAACACTGAAGCTTTCTTT,CASRQGAMNTEAFF
TRBD1,.,TRBV6-5,TRBJ1-2,TGTGCCAGCAGCACGACAGGGTCTTATGGCTACACCTTC,CASSTTGSYGYTF
.,.,TRBV7-2,TRBJ1-2,TGTGCCAGCAGCCGGGACTGGGGTAACTATGGCTACACCTTC,CASSRDWGNYGYTF
.,.,TRBV19,TRBJ2-7,TGTGCCAGTAGTACAGGGTACGAGCAGTACTTC,CASSTGYEQYF
TRBD1,.,TRBV10-1,TRBJ2-7,TGCGCCAGCAGTGACGGACAGGGCGATAGACACGAGCAGTACTTC,CASSDGQGDRHEQYF
.,.,TRBV11-2,TRBJ2-3,TGTGCCAGCAGCTTAGTCCAGGGAGGTTTGGATACGCAGTATTTT,CASSLVQGGLDTQYF
.,.,TRBV11-2,TRBJ2-6,TGTGCCAGCAGCTACCAGGGTTTCTCTGGGGCCAACGTCCTGACTTTC,CASSYQGFSGANVLTF
.,.,TRBV5-6,TRBJ2-2,TGTGCCAGCAGCCTCCTAAACCCCGGGGAGCTGTTTTTT,CASSLLNPGELFF
.,.,TRBV29-1,TRBJ1-1,TGCAGCGCCCGGGGGGAGGTCGGGAACACTGAAGCTTTCTTT,CSARGEVGNTEAFF
.,.,TRBV18,TRBJ2-7,TGTGCCAGCTCACCAGGGGGGTACGAGCAGTACTTC,CASSPGGYEQYF
.,.,TRBV5-1,TRBJ1-5,TGCGCCAGCAGTCCGGGGGTTGGCGGCAGGGAAGGTCAGCCCCAGCATTTT,CASSPGVGGREGQPQHF
.,.,TRBV28,TRBJ1-4,TGTGCCTCAGGCGGCGGGGGCAATGAAAAACTGTTTTTT,CASGGGGNEKLFF
TRBD2,.,TRBV2,TRBJ2-3,TGTGCCAGCAGGGGAGGGGTAAACGTAGATACGCAGTATTTT,CASRGGVNVDTQYF
.,.,TRBV19,TRBJ2-1,TGTGCCAGTAGTAAACAGGAGAGCTCCTACAATGAGCAGTTCTTC,CASSKQESSYNEQFF
.,.,TRBV7-9,TRBJ2-6,TGTGCCAGCAGTCAGTACTCTGGGGCCAACGTCCTGACTTTC,CASSQYSGANVLTF
.,.,TRBV11-1,TRBJ1-6,TGTGCCAGCAGCCCGGAAGGAAGAAGAGGCAATTCACCCCTCCACTTT,CASSPEGRRGNSPLHF
.,.,TRBV10-1,TRBJ2-2,TGCGCCAGCAGTGACGTTACCACTGACACCGGGGAGCTGTTTTTT,CASSDVTTDTGELFF
.,.,TRBV3-1/TRBV3-2,TRBJ1-1,TGTGCCAGCAGCCCACAGGGCGGGAACACTGAAGCTTTCTTT,CASSPQGGNTEAFF
.,.,TRBV5-1,TRBJ2-2,TGCGCCAGCACGACAATCTACAACACCGGGGAGCTGTTTTTT,CASTTIYNTGELFF
.,once,TRBV27,TRBJ1-1,TGTGCCACCATAGCACGGAACACTGAAGCTTTCTTT,CATIARNTEAFF
.,.,TRBV5-6,TRBJ1-5,TGTGCCAGCAGCCCGGGAAGCAATCAGCCCCAGCATTTT,CASSPGSNQPQHF
TRBD1,once,TRBV2,TRBJ1-5,TGTGCCAGCAGGCCGGGACAGGGTTTGAGGGGTCAGCCCCAGCATTTT,CASRPGQGLRGQPQHF
.,.,TRBV19,TRBJ2-1,TGTGCCAGTAAAACGCGGAGGGTCCATAACGGTGAGCAGTTCTTC,CASKTRRVHNGEQFF
.,.,TRBV18,TRBJ1-2,TGTGCCAGCTCACCTCCACTCCCCGCTAAGGGCTACACCTTC,CASSPPLPAKGYTF
TRBD1,.,TRBV19,TRBJ2-7,TGTGCCAGTAGCACACAACAGGGGAGCTCCTACGAGCAGTACTTC,CASSTQQGSSYEQYF
TRBD1,.,TRBV27,TRBJ2-7,TGTGCCAGCAGTTGGGGACAGTCCTACGAGCAGTACTTC,CASSWGQSYEQYF
.,.,TRBV11-2,TRBJ1-5,TGTGCCAGCAGCTTAAGCAGGGAAGCTGGATATAGCAATCAGCCCCAGCATTTT,CASSLSREAGYSNQPQHF
.,.,TRBV18,TRBJ1-1,TGTGCCAGCATTAGGGGGGGCGGCGTTACTGAAGCTTTCTTT,CASIRGGGVTEAFF
.,.,TRBV4-1,TRBJ2-3,TGCGCCAGCAGCAGGACATATCCTAGCACAGATACGCAGTATTTT,CASSRTYPSTDTQYF
.,.,TRBV4-1,TRBJ2-3,TGCGCCAGCAGCCAAGTGGGGGGTTGGAGCACAGATACGCAGTATTTT,CASSQVGGWSTDTQYF
.,.,TRBV6-1,TRBJ1-2,TGTGCCAGCAGTGACAATAAGATCTTGACAGGCGCTAACTATGGCTACACCTTC,CASSDNKILTGANYGYTF
TRBD1,.,TRBV7-9,TRBJ1-6,TGTGCCAGCAGCTTAGCGCTTGGGACAGGGGGCTCACCCCTCCACTTT,CASSLALGTGGSPLHF
.,.,TRBV7-9,TRBJ1-5,TGTGCCAGCAGCGCTACCCATCCAGGAAATCAGCCCCAGCATTTT,CASSATHPGNQPQHF
.,once,TRBV29-1,TRBJ2-7,TGCAGCGTTGGAGGCGGGGCCGAGCAGTACTTC,CSVGGGAEQYF
TRBD1,.,TRBV18,TRBJ1-1,TGTGCCAGCTCACCATTGACAGGGACTGGCACTGAAGCTTTCTTT,CASSPLTGTGTEAFF
TRBD2,.,TRBV28,TRBJ2-5,TGTGCCAGCAAGACTAGCGGGAGTATGGAGACCCAGTACTTC,CASKTSGSMETQYF
.,.,TRBV24-1,TRBJ2-1,TGTGCCACCAGTGATTTAGAGGGCTACAATGAGCAGTTCTTC,CATSDLEGYNEQFF
.,.,TRBV20-1,TRBJ2-3,TGCAGTGCTAGACCGGATACGCAGTATTTT,CSARPDTQYF
.,.,TRBV7-2,TRBJ1-1,TGTGCCAGCAGCTTTCTTTCGCAAGGGGCCACTGAAGCTTTCTTT,CASSFLSQGATEAFF
.,.,TRBV6-5,TRBJ1-5,TGTGCCAGCAGTTACTCATTCCCTGGGCCAAATCAGCCCCAGCATTTT,CASSYSFPGPNQPQHF
.,.,TRBV28,TRBJ1-6,TGTGCCAGCAGTTTTCCTTATAATTCACCCCTCCACTTT,CASSFPYNSPLHF
.,.,TRBV18,TRBJ1-5,TGTGCCAGTGCGCGGGGGCAGGGCAATCAGCCCCAGCATTTT,CASARGQGNQPQHF
TRBD2,.,TRBV6-4,TRBJ2-3,TGTGCCAGCAGTGATGGAGCGGGGCTCGGCACGCAGTATTTT,CASSDGAGLGTQYF